This T cell receptor (beta chain) was observed in a study of metastatic and nonmetastatic thyroid tumors. Whole-study context: The comparison covered peripheral blood and tumor or nodule tissue in malignant and benign thyroid patients. Points from the study as a whole: It was reported that TCR beta diversity was significantly higher in malignant thyroid tumors than benign nodules, in blood and tumor.

Within the sample, this clone is medium-sized. The antigen remains undetermined. Authors' processing steps: For papillary thyroid cancer, a distant-metastasis classifier was constructed from CDR3 differences observed across clinicopathological groups. TCRdb re-called the PCR reads through MiXCR. In this record, the V and J calls reflect TCRdb's handling and not the investigators' own analysis. The table shows more than 20,000 clones, with roughly 24% occurring only once. The germline V and J ends were trimmed by 5 bases and 3 bases, with 16 bases remaining between them. Germline CDR1 and CDR2: MDHEN and SYDVKM. CDR3 length: 15 amino acids. There were no patients who had received any treatment before thyroid surgery.

The V and J genes are TRBV28 and TRBJ1-1; D remains ambiguous. Sequencing was carried out using tumor tissue. This receptor was identified in a female donor with papillary thyroid cancer or a benign thyroid nodule (not recorded which). Some clones in this sample may be carry-over from other donors' samples. CDR3: CASSQSAVVDTEAFF. CDR3 nucleotide sequence: TGTGCCAGCAGTCAATCAGCTGTCGTAGACACTGAAGCTTTCTTT.